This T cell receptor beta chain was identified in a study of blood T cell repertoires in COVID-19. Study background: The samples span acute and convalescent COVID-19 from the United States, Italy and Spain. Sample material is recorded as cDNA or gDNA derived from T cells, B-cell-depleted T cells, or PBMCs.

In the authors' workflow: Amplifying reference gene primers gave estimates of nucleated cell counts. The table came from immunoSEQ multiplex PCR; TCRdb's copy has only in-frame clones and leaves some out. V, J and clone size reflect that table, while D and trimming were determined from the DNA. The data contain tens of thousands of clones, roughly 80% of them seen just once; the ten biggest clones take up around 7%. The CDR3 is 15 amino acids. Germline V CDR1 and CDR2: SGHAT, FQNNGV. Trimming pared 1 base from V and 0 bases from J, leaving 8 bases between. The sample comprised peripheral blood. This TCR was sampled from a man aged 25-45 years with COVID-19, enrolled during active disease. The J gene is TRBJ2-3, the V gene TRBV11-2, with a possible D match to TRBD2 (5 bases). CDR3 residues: CASSLVGSSTDTQYF. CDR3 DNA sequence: TGTGCCAGCAGCTTAGTAGGGAGTAGCACAGATACGCAGTATTTT.